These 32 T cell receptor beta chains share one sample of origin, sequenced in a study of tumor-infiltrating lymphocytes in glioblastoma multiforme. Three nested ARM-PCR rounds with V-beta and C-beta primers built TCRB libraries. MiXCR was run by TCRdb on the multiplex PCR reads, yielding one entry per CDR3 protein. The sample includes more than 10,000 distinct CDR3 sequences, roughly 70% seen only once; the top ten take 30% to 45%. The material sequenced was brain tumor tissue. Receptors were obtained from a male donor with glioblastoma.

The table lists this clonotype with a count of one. The CDR3 region has the DNA TGCAGTGCTAGTCGCCCTGGACTAGCGGGAGGGCCATGTAGCGCAGATACGCAGTATTTT. It yields the protein CSASRPGLAGGPCSADTQYF. This chain uses TRBV20-1 with TRBJ2-3; 15 bases fit TRBD2. V trimming: 3 bases; J trimming: 4 bases; junction bases outside the gene matches: 17. This CDR3 region has 20 residues. Germline V gene sequence: CDR1 DFQATT, CDR2 SNEGSKA (reference sequence).

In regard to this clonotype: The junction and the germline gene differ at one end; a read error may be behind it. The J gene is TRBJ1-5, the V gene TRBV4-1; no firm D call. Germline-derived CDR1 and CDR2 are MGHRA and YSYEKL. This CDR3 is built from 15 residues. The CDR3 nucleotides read TGCGCCAGCAGCCAAGGACACACGAGCAACCAGCCCCAGCATTTT. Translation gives CASSQGHTSNQPQHF.

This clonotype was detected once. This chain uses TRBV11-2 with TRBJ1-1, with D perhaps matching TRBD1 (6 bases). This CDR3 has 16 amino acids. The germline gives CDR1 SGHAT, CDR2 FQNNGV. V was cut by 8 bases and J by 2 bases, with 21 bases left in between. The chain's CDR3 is CASHFPGTWINTEAFF. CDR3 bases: TGTGCCAGCCACTTCCCCGGGACATGGATTAACACTGAAGCTTTCTTT.

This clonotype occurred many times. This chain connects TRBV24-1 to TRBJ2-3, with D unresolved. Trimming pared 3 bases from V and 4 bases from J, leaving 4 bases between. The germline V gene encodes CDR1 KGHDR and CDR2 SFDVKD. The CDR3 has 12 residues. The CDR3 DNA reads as TGTGCCACCAGTGATGGGGCAGATACGCAGTATTTT. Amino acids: CATSDGADTQYF.

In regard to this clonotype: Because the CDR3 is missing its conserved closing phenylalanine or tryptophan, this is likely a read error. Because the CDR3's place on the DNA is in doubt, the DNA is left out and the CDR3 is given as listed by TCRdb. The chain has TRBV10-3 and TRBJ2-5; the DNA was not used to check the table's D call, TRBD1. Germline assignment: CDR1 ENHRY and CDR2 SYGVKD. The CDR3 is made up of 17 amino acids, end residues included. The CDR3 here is CAISEVVGRGAQETRYL.

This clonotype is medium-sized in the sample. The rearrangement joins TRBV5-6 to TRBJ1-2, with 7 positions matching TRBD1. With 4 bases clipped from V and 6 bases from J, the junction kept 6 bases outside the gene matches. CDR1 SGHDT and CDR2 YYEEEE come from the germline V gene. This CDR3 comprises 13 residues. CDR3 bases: TGTGCCAGCAGCGAACTGACAGGGAATGGCTACACCTTC. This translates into CASSELTGNGYTF. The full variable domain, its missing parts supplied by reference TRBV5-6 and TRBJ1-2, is DAGVTQSPTHLIKTRGQQVTLRCSPKSGHDTVSWYQQALGQGPQFIFQYYEEEERQRGNFPDRFSGHQFPNYSSELNVNALLLGDSALYLCASSELTGNGYTFGSGTRLTVV.

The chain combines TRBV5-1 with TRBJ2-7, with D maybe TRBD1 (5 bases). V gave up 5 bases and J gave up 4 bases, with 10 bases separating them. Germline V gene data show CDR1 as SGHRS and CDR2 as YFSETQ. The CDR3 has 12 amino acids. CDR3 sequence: CASRQDEYEQYF. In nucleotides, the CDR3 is TGCGCCAGCAGACAGGACGAATACGAGCAGTACTTC.

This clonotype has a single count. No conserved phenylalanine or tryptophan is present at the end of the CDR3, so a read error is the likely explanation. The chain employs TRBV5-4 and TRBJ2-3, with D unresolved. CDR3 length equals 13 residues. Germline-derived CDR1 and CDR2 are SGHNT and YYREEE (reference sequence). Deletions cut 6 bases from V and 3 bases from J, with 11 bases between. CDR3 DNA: TGTGCCAGCAACCAGACTCCAACAGATACGCAGTATCTT. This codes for CASNQTPTDTQYL.

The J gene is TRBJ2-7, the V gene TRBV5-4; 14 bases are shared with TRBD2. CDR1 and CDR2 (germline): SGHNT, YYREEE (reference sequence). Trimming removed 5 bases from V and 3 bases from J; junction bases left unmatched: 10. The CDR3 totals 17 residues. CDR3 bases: TGTGCCAGCAGTGCGCCCAAGGGGACTAGCGGGAGCTACGAGCAGTACTTC. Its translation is CASSAPKGTSGSYEQYF.

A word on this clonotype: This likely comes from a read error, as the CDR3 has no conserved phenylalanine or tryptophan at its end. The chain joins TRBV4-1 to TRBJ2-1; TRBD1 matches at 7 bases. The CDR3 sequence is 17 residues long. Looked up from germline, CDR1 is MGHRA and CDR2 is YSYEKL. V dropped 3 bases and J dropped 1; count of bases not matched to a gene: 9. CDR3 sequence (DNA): TGCGCCAGCAGCCAGGACAGGTACCTCGTTTCCTACAATGAGCAGTTCTCC. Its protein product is CASSQDRYLVSYNEQFS.

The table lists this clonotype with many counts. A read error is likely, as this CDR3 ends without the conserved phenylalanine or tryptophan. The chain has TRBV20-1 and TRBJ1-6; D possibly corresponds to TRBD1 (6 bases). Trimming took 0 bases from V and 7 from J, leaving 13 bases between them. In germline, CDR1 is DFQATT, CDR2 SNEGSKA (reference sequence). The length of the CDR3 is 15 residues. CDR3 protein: CSARESRGANSPLHL. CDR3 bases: TGCAGTGCTAGAGAAAGTAGGGGGGCAAATTCACCCCTCCACCTT.

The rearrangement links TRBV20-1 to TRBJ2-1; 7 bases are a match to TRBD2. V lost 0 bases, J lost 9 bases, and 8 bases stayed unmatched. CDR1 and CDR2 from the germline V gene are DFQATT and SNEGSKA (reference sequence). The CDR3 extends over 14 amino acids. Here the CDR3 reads CSARDEGGLIEQFF. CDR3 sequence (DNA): TGCAGTGCTAGAGATGAGGGAGGGCTGATTGAGCAGTTCTTC.

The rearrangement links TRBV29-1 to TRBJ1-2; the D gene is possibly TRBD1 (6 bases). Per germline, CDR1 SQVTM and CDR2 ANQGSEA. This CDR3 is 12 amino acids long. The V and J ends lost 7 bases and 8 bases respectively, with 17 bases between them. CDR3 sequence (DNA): TGCAGCGCTACAGGGAACTTGGGGGGCTACACCTTC. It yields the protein CSATGNLGGYTF.

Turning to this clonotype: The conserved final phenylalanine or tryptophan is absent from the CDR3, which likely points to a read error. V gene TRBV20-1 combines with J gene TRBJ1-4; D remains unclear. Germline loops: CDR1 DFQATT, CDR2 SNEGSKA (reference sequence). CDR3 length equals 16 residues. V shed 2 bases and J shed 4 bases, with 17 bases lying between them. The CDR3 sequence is CSARSVGQWVNEKLFL. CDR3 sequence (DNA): TGCAGTGCTAGATCCGTTGGCCAGTGGGTTAATGAAAAACTGTTTCTT.

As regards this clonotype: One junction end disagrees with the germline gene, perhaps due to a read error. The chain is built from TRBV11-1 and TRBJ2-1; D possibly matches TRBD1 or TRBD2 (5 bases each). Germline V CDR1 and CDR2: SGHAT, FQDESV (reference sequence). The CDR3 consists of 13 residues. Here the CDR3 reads CASSLERGNEPLF. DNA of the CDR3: TGTGCCAGCAGCTTAGAGAGGGGCAATGAGCCGCTCTTC.

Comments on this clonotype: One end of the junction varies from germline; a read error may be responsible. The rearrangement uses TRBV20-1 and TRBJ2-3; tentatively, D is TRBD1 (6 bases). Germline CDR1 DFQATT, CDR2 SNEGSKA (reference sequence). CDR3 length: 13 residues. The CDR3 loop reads CSASPGRTVTQYF. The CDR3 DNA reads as TGCAGTGCTAGCCCAGGAAGGACAGTTACGCAGTATTTT.

The CDR3 loop reads CASSFLGGTEAFF. CDR3 in DNA: TGTGCCAGCAGCTTTCTCGGTGGGACTGAAGCTTTCTTT. The rearrangement joins TRBV5-5 to TRBJ1-1; D is unclear. Germline loops: CDR1 SGHKS, CDR2 YYEKEE (reference sequence). The CDR3 is 13 residues long. V shed 2 bases and J shed 5 bases, with 10 bases lying between them.

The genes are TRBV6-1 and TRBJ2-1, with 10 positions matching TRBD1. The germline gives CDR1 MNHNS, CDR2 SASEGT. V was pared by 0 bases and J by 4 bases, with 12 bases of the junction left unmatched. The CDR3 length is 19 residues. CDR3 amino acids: CASSEARGTGARLYNEQFF. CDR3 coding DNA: TGTGCCAGCAGTGAAGCGAGGGGGACAGGGGCAAGGTTGTACAATGAGCAGTTCTTC.

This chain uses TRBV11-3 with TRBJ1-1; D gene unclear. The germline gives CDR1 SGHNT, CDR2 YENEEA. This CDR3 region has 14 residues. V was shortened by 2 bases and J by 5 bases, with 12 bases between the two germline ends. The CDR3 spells CASSLNVIGTEAFF. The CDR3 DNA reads TGTGCCAGCAGCTTAAATGTGATAGGTACTGAAGCTTTCTTT.

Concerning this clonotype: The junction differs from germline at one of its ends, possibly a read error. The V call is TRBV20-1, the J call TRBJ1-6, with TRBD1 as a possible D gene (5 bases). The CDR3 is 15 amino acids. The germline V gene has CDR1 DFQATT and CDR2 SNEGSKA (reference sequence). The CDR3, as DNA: TGCTGTGCTAGAGGGAGGGGTTCCGTGGATTCACCCCTCCACTTT. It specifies CCARGRGSVDSPLHF.

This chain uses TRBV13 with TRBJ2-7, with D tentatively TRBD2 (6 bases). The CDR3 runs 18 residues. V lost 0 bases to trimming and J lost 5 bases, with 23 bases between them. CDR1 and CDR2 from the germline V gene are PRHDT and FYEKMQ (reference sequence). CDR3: CASSLGSSESRATHEQYF. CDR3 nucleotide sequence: TGTGCCAGCAGCTTAGGGTCTAGCGAATCTAGGGCCACCCACGAGCAGTACTTC.

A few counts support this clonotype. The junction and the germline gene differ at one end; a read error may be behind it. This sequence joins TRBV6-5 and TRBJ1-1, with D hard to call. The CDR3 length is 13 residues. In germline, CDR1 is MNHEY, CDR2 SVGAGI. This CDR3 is CASRRRSWTEAFF. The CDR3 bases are TGTGCCAGCAGAAGACGGTCGTGGACTGAAGCTTTCTTC.

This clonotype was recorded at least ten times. The CDR3 reads CASSFGGGETQYF. The CDR3 DNA sequence: TGTGCCAGCAGCTTCGGTGGGGGAGAGACCCAGTACTTC. The chain combines TRBV7-3 with TRBJ2-5, with D possibly called TRBD1 or TRBD2 (5 bases each). The CDR3 consists of 13 residues. The ends were cut back, 3 bases at V and 4 bases at J, with 9 bases in the middle. Germline CDR1 reads SGHTA; CDR2 reads FQGTGA.

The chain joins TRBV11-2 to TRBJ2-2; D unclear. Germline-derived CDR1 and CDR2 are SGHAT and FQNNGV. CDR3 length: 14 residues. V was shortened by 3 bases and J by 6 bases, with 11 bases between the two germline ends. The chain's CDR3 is CASSFGLDAGELFF. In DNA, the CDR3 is TGTGCCAGCAGCTTCGGGCTAGATGCCGGGGAGCTGTTTTTT.

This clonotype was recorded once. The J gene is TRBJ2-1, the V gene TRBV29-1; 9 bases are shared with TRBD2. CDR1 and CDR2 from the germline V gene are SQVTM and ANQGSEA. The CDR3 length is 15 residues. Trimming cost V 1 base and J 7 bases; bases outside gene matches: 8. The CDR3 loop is CSVEGLAGGENEQFF. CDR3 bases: TGCAGCGTTGAAGGTCTGGCGGGGGGGGAGAATGAGCAGTTCTTC.

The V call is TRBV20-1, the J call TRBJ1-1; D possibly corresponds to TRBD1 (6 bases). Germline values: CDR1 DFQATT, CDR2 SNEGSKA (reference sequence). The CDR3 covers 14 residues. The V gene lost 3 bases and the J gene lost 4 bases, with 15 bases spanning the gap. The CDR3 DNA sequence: TGCAGTGCTAGTTCGGCAGGGGAGAGCACTGAAGCTTTCTTT. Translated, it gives CSASSAGESTEAFF.

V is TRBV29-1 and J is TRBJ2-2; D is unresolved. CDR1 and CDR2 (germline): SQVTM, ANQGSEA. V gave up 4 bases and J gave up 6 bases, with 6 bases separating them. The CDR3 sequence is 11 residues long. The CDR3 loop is CSVGGSGELFF. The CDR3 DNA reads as TGCAGCGTTGGGGGTTCCGGGGAGCTGTTTTTT.

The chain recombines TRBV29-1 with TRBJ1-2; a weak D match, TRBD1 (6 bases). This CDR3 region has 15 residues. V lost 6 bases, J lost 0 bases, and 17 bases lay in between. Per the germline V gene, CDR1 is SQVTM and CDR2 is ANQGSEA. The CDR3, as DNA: TGCAGCGTCGCAGGGGATGGGGTAGCTAACTATGGCTACACCTTC. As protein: CSVAGDGVANYGYTF. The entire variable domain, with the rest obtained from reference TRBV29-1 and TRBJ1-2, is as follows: SAVISQKPSRDICQRGTSLTIQCQVDSQVTMMFWYRQQPGQSLTLIATANQGSEATYESGFVIDKFPISRPNLTFSTLTVSNMSPEDSSIYLCSVAGDGVANYGYTFGSGTRLTVV.

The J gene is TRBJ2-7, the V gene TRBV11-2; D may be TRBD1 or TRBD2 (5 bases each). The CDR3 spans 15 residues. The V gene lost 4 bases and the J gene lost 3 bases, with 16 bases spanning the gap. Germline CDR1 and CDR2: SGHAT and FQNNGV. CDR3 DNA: TGTGCCAGCAGCTCTCCCGGGGCCTTCGGCTACGAGCAGTACTTC. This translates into CASSSPGAFGYEQYF. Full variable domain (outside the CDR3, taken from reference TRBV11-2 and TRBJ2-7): EAGVAQSPRYKIIEKRQSVAFWCNPISGHATLYWYQQILGQGPKLLIQFQNNGVVDDSQLPKDRFSAERLKGVDSTLKIQPAKLEDSAVYLCASSSPGAFGYEQYFGPGTRLTVT.

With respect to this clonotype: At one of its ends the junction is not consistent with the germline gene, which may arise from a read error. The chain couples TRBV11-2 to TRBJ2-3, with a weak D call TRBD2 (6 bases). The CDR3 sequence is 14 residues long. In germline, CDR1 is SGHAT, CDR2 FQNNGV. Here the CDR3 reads CASGLGPGGDTQYF. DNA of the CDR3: TGTGCCAGCGGCTTGGGGCCCGGGGGAGATACGCAGTACTTT. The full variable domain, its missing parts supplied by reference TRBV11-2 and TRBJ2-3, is EAGVAQSPRYKIIEKRQSVAFWCNPISGHATLYWYQQILGQGPKLLIQFQNNGVVDDSQLPKDRFSAERLKGVDSTLKIQPAKLEDSAVYLCASGLGPGGDTQYFGPGTRLTVL.

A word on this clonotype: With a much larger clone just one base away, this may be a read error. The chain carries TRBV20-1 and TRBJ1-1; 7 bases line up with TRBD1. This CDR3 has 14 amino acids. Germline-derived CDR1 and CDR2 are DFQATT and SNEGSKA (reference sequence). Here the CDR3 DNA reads TGCAGTGCTAGAGATACAGGGGCAGACACTGAATCTTTCTTT. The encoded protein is CSARDTGADTESFF.

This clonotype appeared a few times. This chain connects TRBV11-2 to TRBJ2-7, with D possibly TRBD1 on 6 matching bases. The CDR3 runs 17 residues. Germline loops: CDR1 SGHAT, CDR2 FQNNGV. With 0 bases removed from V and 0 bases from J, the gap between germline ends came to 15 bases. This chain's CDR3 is CASSLDLGGGLSYEQYF. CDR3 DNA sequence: TGTGCCAGCAGCTTAGATCTTGGGGGCGGCCTCTCCTACGAGCAGTACTTC.